These T cell receptor beta chains were read from a single sample in a study of shared clonotypes between healthy human individuals. Generated by immunoSEQ multiplex PCR, the TCRdb table keeps only in-frame clones and is missing some. The table has approximately 2.5 million clones, just over 90% seen once. Source material: naive CD4+ T cells sorted from blood. The receptor source for this set is a man aged 18-30 years in good health. Each CDR3 is given with its conserved first and last residue. Fields, in order: J gene, D gene, V gene, clone size, CDR3 DNA, CDR3 protein. A D gene is named only where the DNA matches it firmly. Size is omitted from some rows. Given values are once, few, many or a class for expanded clones.

>TRBJ1-2|TRBD1|TRBV5-8|once
TGTGCCAGCAGCGGGGACAGGGGGCTCGACTATGGCTACACCTTC
CASSGDRGLDYGYTF
>TRBJ1-5|TRBD1|TRBV2|few
TGTGCCAGCAGTTCCGGGACAGATAGCAATCAGCCCCAGCATTTT
CASSSGTDSNQPQHF
>TRBJ1-4|NA|TRBV10-3|NA
TGTGCCACGGGGGTCTCCGGGACAACTAATGAAAAACTGTTTTTT
CATGVSGTTNEKLFF
>TRBJ2-3|NA|TRBV5-4|NA
TGTGCCAGCAGCTCCAGGGGCACAGATACGCAGTATTTT
CASSSRGTDTQYF
>TRBJ1-5|NA|TRBV19|NA
TGTGCCAGTAGTACCCACAGTGGGAATCAGCCCCAGCATTTT
CASSTHSGNQPQHF
>TRBJ1-6|NA|TRBV19|NA
TGTGCCAGTAGTATAGCGGCAGATCTACAGTATTCACCCCTCCACTTT
CASSIAADLQYSPLHF
>TRBJ2-1|TRBD2|TRBV11-3|NA
TGTGCCAGCAGCGTCACAGCGGGGGTCAATGAGCAGTTCTTC
CASSVTAGVNEQFF
>TRBJ2-2|NA|TRBV7-3|NA
TGTGCCAGCAGGCAAATGGGGGGTCCAGGCTCGAACACCGGGGAGCTGTTTTTT
CASRQMGGPGSNTGELFF
>TRBJ1-3|TRBD1|TRBV5-1|NA
TGCGCCAGCAGCTTGGGGGGACAGAACTCTGGAAACACCATATATTTT
CASSLGGQNSGNTIYF
>TRBJ1-3|NA|TRBV2|NA
TGTGCCAGCAGCGTTGGGGGGTCTGGAAACACCATATATTTT
CASSVGGSGNTIYF
>TRBJ2-5|TRBD1|TRBV28|NA
TGTGCCAGCGGAACAGGGGGCGCGGAGACCCAGTACTTC
CASGTGGAETQYF
>TRBJ1-4|NA|TRBV14|NA
TGTGCCAGCAGCCAGGGATCCATCGCAACTAATGAAAAACTGTTTTTT
CASSQGSIATNEKLFF
>TRBJ2-7|NA|TRBV25-1|NA
TGTGCCAGCGGGGAGAGCGGAGAGTACGAGCAGTACTTC
CASGESGEYEQYF
>TRBJ1-1|TRBD1|TRBV23-1|NA
TGCGCCAGCAGTCAGCCCAAGAAGGGACAGCTCACTGAAGCTTTCTTT
CASSQPKKGQLTEAFF
>TRBJ2-3|TRBD2|TRBV4-3|NA
TGCGCCAGCAGCCAAGGCCGGGGGGCAGATACGCAGTATTTT
CASSQGRGADTQYF
>TRBJ2-1|TRBD2|TRBV5-6|NA
TGTGCCAGCAGCTTGCTAGCGGGGGGGCTTATTGAGCAGTTCTTC
CASSLLAGGLIEQFF
>TRBJ2-7|TRBD1|TRBV5-1|NA
TGCGCCAGCAGCTTGAGGGACAGGGGGTCCTACGAGCAGTACTTC
CASSLRDRGSYEQYF
>TRBJ1-5|TRBD1|TRBV7-2|NA
TGTGCCAGCAGCCCGACAGGGGGGAATCAGCCCCAGCATTTT
CASSPTGGNQPQHF
>TRBJ1-5|TRBD1|TRBV9|NA
TGTGCCAGCAGTCGACAGGGTGGCCAGCCCCAGCATTTT
CASSRQGGQPQHF
>TRBJ2-7|NA|TRBV7-2|NA
TGTGCCAGCAGCTTGAGCGATCAGGGTTTCTACGAGCAGTACTTC
CASSLSDQGFYEQYF
>TRBJ1-1|NA|TRBV30|NA
TGTGCCTGGATTTATGGGTTGAGGACTGAAGCTTTCTTT
CAWIYGLRTEAFF
>TRBJ2-3|NA|TRBV5-6|NA
TGTGCCAGCAGCTTGGCGATTGGGAAGGCAGGCGCAGATACGCAGTATTTT
CASSLAIGKAGADTQYF
>TRBJ1-1|NA|TRBV6-1|NA
TGTGCCAGCAGTGAAGGGGGGGGTGGCACTGAAGCTTTCTTT
CASSEGGGGTEAFF
>TRBJ1-2|TRBD1|TRBV2|NA
TGTGCCAGCAGTGTACAGGGGGCCTACTATGGCTACACCTTC
CASSVQGAYYGYTF
>TRBJ2-3|TRBD2|TRBV29-1|NA
TGCAGCGTGGCCCGCTGGGCCAACCAGCGGGGGGGCGCAGATACGCAGTATTTT
CSVARWANQRGGADTQYF
>TRBJ1-1|TRBD1|TRBV2|NA
TGTGCCAGCAGAGAGGAGGACAGGGGTACTGAAGCTTTCTTT
CASREEDRGTEAFF
>TRBJ2-3|NA|TRBV11-1|NA
TGTGCCAGCAGCTTAGGAGTCTACAATGGATCGGATACGCAGTATTTT
CASSLGVYNGSDTQYF
>TRBJ2-3|TRBD2|TRBV5-5|NA
TGTGCCAGCAGCTTGGGTACAGCGGGAGGACCATTAGGCACAGATACGCAGTATTTT
CASSLGTAGGPLGTDTQYF
>TRBJ2-1|NA|TRBV4-3|NA
TGCGCCAGCAGCCTTAGTACGCCGGGCGGGAATGAGCAGTTCTTC
CASSLSTPGGNEQFF
>TRBJ2-2|NA|TRBV6-5|NA
TGTGCCAGCAGTACCTTAACTGCCGGGGAGCTGTTTTTT
CASSTLTAGELFF
>TRBJ2-7|TRBD1|TRBV14|NA
TGTGCCAGCAGCCAAGCTGGGACAGGGTGGCACTACGAGCAGTACTTC
CASSQAGTGWHYEQYF
>TRBJ1-2|NA|TRBV19|NA
TGTGCCAGCTCCATAGATGGGGGCTACACCTTC
CASSIDGGYTF
>TRBJ2-7|TRBD1|TRBV25-1|NA
TGTGCCAGCAGTGAATCGGGGTGGGACAGGCAGCAGTACTTC
CASSESGWDRQQYF
>TRBJ2-5|NA|TRBV5-5|NA
TGTGCCAGCAGCTTGGGGCTAGCGGAGGGGGGCCAAGAGACCCAGTACTTC
CASSLGLAEGGQETQYF
>TRBJ1-1|NA|TRBV6-6|NA
TGTGCCAGCAGTTACTCGGGGGGCTTCGCTGAAGCTTTCTTT
CASSYSGGFAEAFF
>TRBJ1-1|NA|TRBV7-2|once
TGTGCCAGCAGCGTTCGGGGCCTCACTGAAGCTTTCTTT
CASSVRGLTEAFF
>TRBJ2-7|TRBD2|TRBV27|NA
TGTGCCAGCAGCCGGTCGGGGGGGAACGAGCAGTACTTC
CASSRSGGNEQYF
>TRBJ2-7|NA|TRBV5-1|NA
TGCGCCAGCTCGTGGGACGGCTCCTACGAGCAGTACTTC
CASSWDGSYEQYF
>TRBJ2-3|NA|TRBV28|NA
TGTGCCAGCAGTTTTCAAGGGCTCACAGATACGCAGTATTTT
CASSFQGLTDTQYF
>TRBJ1-5|TRBD1|TRBV19|NA
TGTGCCAGTAGTAACAGGGGGAGTAGTAATCAGCCCCAGCATTTT
CASSNRGSSNQPQHF
>TRBJ2-1|NA|TRBV6-5|NA
TGTGCCAGCAGTTACTCCGATGGGCGGGATGAGCAGTTCTTC
CASSYSDGRDEQFF
>TRBJ1-1|NA|TRBV9|few
TGTGCCAGCAGCGTAGTACTGGGTGGGACTGAAGCTTTCTTT
CASSVVLGGTEAFF
>TRBJ2-7|TRBD1|TRBV19|NA
TGTGCCAGTAGCTCGACAGGGACCTACGAGCAGTACTTC
CASSSTGTYEQYF
>TRBJ2-1|NA|TRBV9|NA
TGTGCCAGCAGCCCCTCACGGCTCTTTTATGAGCAGTTCTTC
CASSPSRLFYEQFF
>TRBJ2-7|NA|TRBV7-6|NA
TGTGCCAGCAGCCTCTCAGGGGCCCACGAGCAGTACTTC
CASSLSGAHEQYF
>TRBJ2-2|TRBD1|TRBV19|NA
TGTGCCAGTAGATCCCCCAGGGGGTCAGGGGGCGCGGCCGGGGAGCTGTTTTTT
CASRSPRGSGGAAGELFF